This T cell receptor beta chain was captured by sequencing in a study of OX40 agonist ivuxolimab in advanced cancers. The V end was cut by 4 bases, the J end by 6 bases, with 7 bases between. The CDR3 consists of 11 residues. The germline gives CDR1 MNHEY, CDR2 SVGAGI. The table came from immunoSEQ multiplex PCR; TCRdb's copy has only in-frame clones and leaves some out. The table shows 70,000 to 100,000 clones, with 75% to 90% occurring only once. The clonotype was recovered from an adult with an advanced solid tumor such as melanoma, head and neck, liver or kidney cancer. This rearrangement joins TRBV6-5 to TRBJ2-7; D remains unclear. The sequencing used CD4+ or CD8+ T cells sorted from blood, collected in a trial of the OX40 agonist ivuxolimab. CDR3 sequence (DNA): TGTGCCAGCAGTTCGGTCGGCGAGCAGTACTTC. Translated: CASSSVGEQYF.